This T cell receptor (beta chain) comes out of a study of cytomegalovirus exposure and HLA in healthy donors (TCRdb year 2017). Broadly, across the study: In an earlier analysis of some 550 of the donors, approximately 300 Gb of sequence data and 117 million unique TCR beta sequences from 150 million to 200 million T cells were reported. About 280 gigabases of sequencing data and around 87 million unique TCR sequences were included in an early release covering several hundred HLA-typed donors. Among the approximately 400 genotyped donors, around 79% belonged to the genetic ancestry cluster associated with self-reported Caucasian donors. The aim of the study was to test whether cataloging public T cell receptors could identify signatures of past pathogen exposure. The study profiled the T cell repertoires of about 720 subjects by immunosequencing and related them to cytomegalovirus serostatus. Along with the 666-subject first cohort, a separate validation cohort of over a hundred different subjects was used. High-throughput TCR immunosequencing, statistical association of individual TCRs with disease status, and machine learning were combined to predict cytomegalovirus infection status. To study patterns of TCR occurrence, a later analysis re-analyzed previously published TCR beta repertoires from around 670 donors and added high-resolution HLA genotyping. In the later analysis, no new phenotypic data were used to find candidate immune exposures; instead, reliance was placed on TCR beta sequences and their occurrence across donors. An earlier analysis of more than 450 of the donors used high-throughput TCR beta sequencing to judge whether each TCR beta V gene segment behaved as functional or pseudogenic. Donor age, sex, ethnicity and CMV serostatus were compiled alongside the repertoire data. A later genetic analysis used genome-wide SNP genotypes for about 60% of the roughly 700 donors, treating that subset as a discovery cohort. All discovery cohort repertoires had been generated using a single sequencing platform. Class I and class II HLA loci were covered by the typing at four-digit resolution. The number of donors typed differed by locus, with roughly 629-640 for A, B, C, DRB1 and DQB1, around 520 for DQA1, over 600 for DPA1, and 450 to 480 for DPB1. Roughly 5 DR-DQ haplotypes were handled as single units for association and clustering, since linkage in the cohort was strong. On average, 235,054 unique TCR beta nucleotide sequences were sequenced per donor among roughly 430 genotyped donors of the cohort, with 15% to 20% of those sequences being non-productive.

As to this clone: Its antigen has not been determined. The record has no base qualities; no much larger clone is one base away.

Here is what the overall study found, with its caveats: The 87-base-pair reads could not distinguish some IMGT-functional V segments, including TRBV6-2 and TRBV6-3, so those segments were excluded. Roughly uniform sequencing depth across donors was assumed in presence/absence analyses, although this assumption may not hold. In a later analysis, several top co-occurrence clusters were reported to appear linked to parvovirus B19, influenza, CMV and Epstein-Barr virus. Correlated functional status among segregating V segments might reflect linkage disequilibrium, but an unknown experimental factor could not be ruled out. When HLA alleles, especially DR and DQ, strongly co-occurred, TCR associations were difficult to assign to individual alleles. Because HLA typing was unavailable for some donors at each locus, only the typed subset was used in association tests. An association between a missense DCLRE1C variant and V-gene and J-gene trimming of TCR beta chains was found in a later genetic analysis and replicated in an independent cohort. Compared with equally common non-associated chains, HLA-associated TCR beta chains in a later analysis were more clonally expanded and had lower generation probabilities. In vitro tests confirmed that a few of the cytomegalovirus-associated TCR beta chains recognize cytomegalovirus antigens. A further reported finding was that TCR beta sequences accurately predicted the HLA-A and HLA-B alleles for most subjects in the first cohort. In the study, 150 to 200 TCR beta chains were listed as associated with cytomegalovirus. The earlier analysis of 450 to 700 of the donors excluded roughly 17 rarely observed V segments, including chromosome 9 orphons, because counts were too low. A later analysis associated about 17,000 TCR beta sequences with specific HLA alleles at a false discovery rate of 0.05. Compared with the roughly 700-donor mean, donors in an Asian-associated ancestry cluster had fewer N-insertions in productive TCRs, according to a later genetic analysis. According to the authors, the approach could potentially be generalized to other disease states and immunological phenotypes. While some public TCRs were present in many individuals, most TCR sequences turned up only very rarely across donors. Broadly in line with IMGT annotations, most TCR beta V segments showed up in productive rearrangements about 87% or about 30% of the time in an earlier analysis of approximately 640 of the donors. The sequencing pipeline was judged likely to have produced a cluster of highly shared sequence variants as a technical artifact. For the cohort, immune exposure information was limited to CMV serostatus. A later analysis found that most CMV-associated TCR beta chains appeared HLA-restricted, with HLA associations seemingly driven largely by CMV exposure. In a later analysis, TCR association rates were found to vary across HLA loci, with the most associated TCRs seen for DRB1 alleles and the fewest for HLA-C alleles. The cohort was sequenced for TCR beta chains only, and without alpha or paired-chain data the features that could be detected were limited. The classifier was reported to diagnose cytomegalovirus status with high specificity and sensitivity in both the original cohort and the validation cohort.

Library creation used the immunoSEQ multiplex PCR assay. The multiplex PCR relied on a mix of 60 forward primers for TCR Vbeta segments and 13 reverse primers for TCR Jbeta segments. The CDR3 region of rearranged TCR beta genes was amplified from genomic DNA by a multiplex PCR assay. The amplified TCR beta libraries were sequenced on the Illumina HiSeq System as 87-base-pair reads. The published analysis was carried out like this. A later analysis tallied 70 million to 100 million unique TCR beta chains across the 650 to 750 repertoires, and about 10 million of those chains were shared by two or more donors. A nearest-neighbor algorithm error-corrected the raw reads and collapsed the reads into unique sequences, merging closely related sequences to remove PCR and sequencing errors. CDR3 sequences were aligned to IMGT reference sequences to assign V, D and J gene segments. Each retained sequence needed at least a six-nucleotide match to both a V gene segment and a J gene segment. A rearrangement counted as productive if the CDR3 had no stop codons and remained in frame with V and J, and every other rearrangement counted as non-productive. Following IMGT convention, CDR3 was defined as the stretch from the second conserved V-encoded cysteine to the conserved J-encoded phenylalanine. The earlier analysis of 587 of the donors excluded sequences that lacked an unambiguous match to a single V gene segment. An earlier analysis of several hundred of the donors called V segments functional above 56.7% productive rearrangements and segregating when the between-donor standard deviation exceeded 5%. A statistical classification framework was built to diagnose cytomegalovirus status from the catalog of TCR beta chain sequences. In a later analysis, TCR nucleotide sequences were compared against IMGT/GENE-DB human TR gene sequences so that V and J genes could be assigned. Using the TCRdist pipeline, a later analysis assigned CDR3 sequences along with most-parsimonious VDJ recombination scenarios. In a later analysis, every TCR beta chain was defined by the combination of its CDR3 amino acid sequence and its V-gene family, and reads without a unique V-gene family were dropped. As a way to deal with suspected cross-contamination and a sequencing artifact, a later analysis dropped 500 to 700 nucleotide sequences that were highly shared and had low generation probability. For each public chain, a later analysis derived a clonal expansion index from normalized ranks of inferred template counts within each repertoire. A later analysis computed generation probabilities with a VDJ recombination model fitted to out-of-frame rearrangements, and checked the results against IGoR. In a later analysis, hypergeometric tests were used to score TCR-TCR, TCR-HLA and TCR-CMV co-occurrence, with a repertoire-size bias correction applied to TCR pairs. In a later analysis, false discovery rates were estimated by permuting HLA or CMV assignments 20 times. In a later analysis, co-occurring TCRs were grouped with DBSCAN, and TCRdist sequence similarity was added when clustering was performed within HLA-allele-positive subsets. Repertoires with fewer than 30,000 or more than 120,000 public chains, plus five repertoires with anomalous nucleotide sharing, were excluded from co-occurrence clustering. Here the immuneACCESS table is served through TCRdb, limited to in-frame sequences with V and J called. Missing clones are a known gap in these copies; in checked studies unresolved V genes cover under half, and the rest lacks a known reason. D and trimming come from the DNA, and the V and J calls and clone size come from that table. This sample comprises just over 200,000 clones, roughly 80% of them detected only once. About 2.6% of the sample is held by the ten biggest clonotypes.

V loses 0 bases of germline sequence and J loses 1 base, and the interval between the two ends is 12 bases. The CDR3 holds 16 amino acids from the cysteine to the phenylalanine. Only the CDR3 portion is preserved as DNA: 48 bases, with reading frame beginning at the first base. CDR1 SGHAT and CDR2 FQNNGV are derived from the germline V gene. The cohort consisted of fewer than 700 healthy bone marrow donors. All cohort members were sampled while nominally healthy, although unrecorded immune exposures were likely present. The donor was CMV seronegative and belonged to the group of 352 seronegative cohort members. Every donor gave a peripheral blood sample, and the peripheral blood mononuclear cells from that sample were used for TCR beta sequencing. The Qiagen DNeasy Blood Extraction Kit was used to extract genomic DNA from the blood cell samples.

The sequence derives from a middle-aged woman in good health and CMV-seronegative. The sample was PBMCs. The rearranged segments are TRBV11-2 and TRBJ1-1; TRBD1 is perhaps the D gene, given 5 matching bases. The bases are TGTGCCAGCAGCTTAGAAGGGGCCAGGGAGAACACTGAAGCTTTCTTT. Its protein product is CASSLEGARENTEAFF.